A selection of T cell receptor beta chains follows, all from one sample in a study of cytomegalovirus exposure and HLA in healthy donors. Produced via immunoSEQ multiplex PCR; TCRdb's table is partial and in-frame only. Of 110,000 to 150,000 clones listed, 65% to 80% are singletons. The sequenced sample consisted of PBMCs. Every receptor here comes from a man aged 30 to 45 in good health and CMV-seronegative. Both conserved end residues are part of each CDR3. The D gene is left open where the match is weak. Clone size is shown for a subset of rows, as once, few, many or a class of expanded clone.

v_call	d_call	clone_size	j_call	cdr3_aa	cdr3_nt
TRBV6-4	TRBD2	.	TRBJ2-4	CASIDDLAGTEVGPKNIQYF	TGTGCCAGCATCGACGATTTAGCGGGAACGGAGGTAGGACCCAAAAACATTCAGTACTTC
TRBV29-1	.	.	TRBJ2-7	CSVEKAGAGYEQYF	TGCAGCGTTGAAAAAGCAGGGGCAGGCTACGAGCAGTACTTC
TRBV14	.	.	TRBJ1-2	CASSRSWVAGGYTF	TGTGCCAGCAGCCGGTCATGGGTGGCGGGCGGCTACACCTTC
TRBV6-5	TRBD1	.	TRBJ2-7	CASSYSSDRGRYEQYF	TGTGCCAGCAGTTACTCCTCGGACAGGGGGCGATACGAGCAGTACTTC
TRBV15	.	.	TRBJ1-5	CATSRDKGVQPQHF	TGTGCCACCAGCAGAGATAAGGGGGTTCAGCCCCAGCATTTT
TRBV2	TRBD2	.	TRBJ2-3	CASSPGLGMGTDTQYF	TGTGCCAGCAGCCCGGGACTAGGAATGGGCACAGATACGCAGTATTTT
TRBV30	.	.	TRBJ1-5	CAWATGHLNQPQHF	TGTGCCTGGGCGACGGGACACCTCAATCAGCCCCAGCATTTT
TRBV5-5	TRBD1	few	TRBJ2-7	CASSFRTGYNEQYF	TGTGCCAGCAGCTTTAGGACAGGGTACAACGAGCAGTACTTC
TRBV7-2	.	.	TRBJ1-4	CASSPFTATNEKLFF	TGTGCCAGCAGCCCCTTCACTGCAACTAATGAAAAACTGTTTTTT
TRBV14	TRBD2	.	TRBJ2-1	CASSPGMGGLAGLSSYNEQFF	TGTGCCAGCAGCCCAGGTATGGGCGGACTAGCGGGTTTGAGCTCCTACAATGAGCAGTTCTTC
TRBV10-1	.	.	TRBJ2-1	CASSEQLARGHEQFF	TGCGCCAGCAGTGAGCAGCTAGCGCGAGGCCATGAGCAGTTCTTC
TRBV10-2	.	.	TRBJ2-7	CASSVRYSYEQYF	TGCGCCAGCAGTGTGCGCTACTCCTACGAGCAGTACTTC
TRBV2	TRBD1	.	TRBJ2-5	CASMLGQDQETQYF	TGTGCCAGCATGTTGGGACAGGATCAAGAGACCCAGTACTTC
TRBV5-1	.	.	TRBJ1-5	CASSLSLGDQPQHF	TGCGCCAGCAGCTTAAGTTTAGGGGATCAGCCCCAGCATTTT
TRBV7-2	.	.	TRBJ2-2	CASSSPRSGELFF	TGTGCCAGCAGCTCCCCTCGGTCCGGGGAGCTGTTTTTT
TRBV6-1	.	once	TRBJ2-7	CASSRQDEQYF	TGTGCCAGCAGTAGACAAGACGAGCAGTACTTC
TRBV6-5	.	.	TRBJ1-1	CASSYRSSTEAFF	TGTGCCAGCAGTTACCGCTCGAGCACTGAAGCTTTCTTT
TRBV28	.	few	TRBJ2-1	CASSFRLVGSRNEQFF	TGTGCCAGCAGTTTCCGACTAGTCGGGTCGCGCAATGAGCAGTTCTTC
TRBV9	.	once	TRBJ1-2	CASSAYDISLYGYTF	TGTGCCAGCAGCGCCTACGACATCTCCCTATATGGCTACACCTTC
TRBV2	TRBD1	.	TRBJ1-2	CASRNRDSLQNGYTF	TGTGCCAGCAGGAATAGGGACAGTCTACAGAATGGCTACACCTTC
TRBV28	.	.	TRBJ1-1	CASSLSGVTEAFF	TGTGCCAGCAGTTTATCGGGGGTTACTGAAGCTTTCTTT
TRBV30	TRBD1	.	TRBJ2-5	CAWRGQGAWEQYF	TGTGCCTGGAGGGGACAGGGGGCTTGGGAGCAGTACTTC
TRBV18	TRBD2	once	TRBJ2-1	CASSRLRGGSYNEQFF	TGTGCCAGCTCACGTCTGCGGGGGGGCTCCTACAATGAGCAGTTCTTC
TRBV5-1	.	few	TRBJ2-7	CASSPESPEDEQYF	TGCGCCAGCAGCCCAGAGTCCCCGGAGGACGAGCAGTACTTC
TRBV25-1	TRBD1	.	TRBJ1-2	CASSTRSDGTALNYGYTF	TGTGCCAGCAGTACCCGGTCGGACGGGACAGCCCTCAACTATGGCTACACCTTC
TRBV29-1	TRBD1	.	TRBJ1-1	CSVVNRGIGEAFF	TGCAGCGTTGTAAACAGGGGGATCGGTGAAGCTTTCTTT
TRBV6-1	TRBD1	.	TRBJ1-2	CASRLGQDYGYTF	TGTGCCAGCAGACTGGGACAGGACTATGGCTACACCTTC
TRBV18	TRBD1	.	TRBJ1-1	CASSQDRVRAEAFF	TGTGCCAGCTCCCAAGACAGGGTAAGGGCTGAAGCTTTCTTT
TRBV5-1	TRBD2	once	TRBJ2-3	CASSSGDYTTDTQYF	TGCGCCAGCAGCTCCGGGGACTATACCACAGATACGCAGTATTTT
TRBV19	.	.	TRBJ1-5	CASSMGGGQPQHF	TGTGCCAGTAGTATGGGGGGAGGACAGCCCCAGCATTTT
TRBV28	TRBD1	.	TRBJ2-7	CASSDRVSYEQYF	TGTGCCAGCAGTGACAGGGTCTCCTACGAGCAGTACTTC
TRBV2	TRBD1	.	TRBJ1-5	CASSQGQGNNQPQHF	TGTGCCAGCAGTCAAGGACAGGGGAACAATCAGCCCCAGCATTTT
TRBV2	.	.	TRBJ2-4	CASTADSQAKNSQYF	TGTGCCAGCACGGCAGACAGTCAAGCCAAAAACAGTCAGTACTTC
TRBV6-4	TRBD2	.	TRBJ2-2	CASSDLGLAGGTGELFF	TGTGCCAGCAGTGACCTGGGACTAGCGGGAGGTACCGGGGAGCTGTTTTTT
TRBV2	.	once	TRBJ2-5	CASSVGGRETQYF	TGTGCCAGCAGTGTGGGCGGGCGGGAGACCCAGTACTTC
TRBV5-1	TRBD2	few	TRBJ2-3	CASSSSGSEGDTQYF	TGCGCCAGCTCTTCTAGCGGGAGTGAGGGGGATACGCAGTATTTT
TRBV11-2	TRBD2	.	TRBJ2-7	CASSSRLASYEQYF	TGTGCCAGCAGCTCGAGACTAGCTAGCTACGAGCAGTACTTC
TRBV7-2	TRBD1	.	TRBJ1-5	CASSLTPGTGGQPQHF	TGTGCCAGCAGCTTAACGCCCGGGACAGGAGGTCAGCCCCAGCATTTT
TRBV20-1	.	.	TRBJ1-5	CSASWPQHF	TGCAGTGCTTCCTGGCCCCAGCATTTT
TRBV9	TRBD2	.	TRBJ2-3	CASSVSSGSTDTQYF	TGTGCCAGCAGCGTATCTAGCGGGAGCACAGATACGCAGTATTTT
TRBV28	.	once	TRBJ2-3	CASSLSVESPSTDTQYF	TGTGCCAGCAGTTTATCCGTTGAGAGTCCTAGCACAGATACGCAGTATTTT
TRBV19	.	few	TRBJ2-7	CASSPEGYTIRGYEQYF	TGTGCCAGTAGTCCCGAGGGCTATACAATTCGTGGCTACGAGCAGTACTTC
TRBV11-1	.	.	TRBJ2-5	CASVPYGEETQYF	TGTGCCAGCGTCCCGTACGGGGAAGAGACCCAGTACTTC
TRBV28	TRBD1	.	TRBJ1-2	CASSHDRVYGYTF	TGTGCCAGCAGTCACGACAGGGTTTATGGCTACACCTTC
TRBV6-5	.	.	TRBJ2-7	CASSPGTPYEQYF	TGTGCCAGCAGCCCCGGGACTCCCTACGAGCAGTACTTC
TRBV6-1	TRBD2	.	TRBJ2-3	CASSEGLAGADTQYF	TGTGCCAGCAGTGAAGGACTAGCGGGAGCAGATACGCAGTATTTT
TRBV6-1	TRBD2	.	TRBJ2-7	CASRAQTSGSYEQYF	TGTGCCAGCAGGGCACAGACTAGCGGATCCTACGAGCAGTACTTC
TRBV10-3	.	.	TRBJ1-1	CAISESGGGDTEAFF	TGTGCCATCAGTGAGTCGGGCGGAGGGGACACTGAAGCTTTCTTT
TRBV5-1	TRBD2	once	TRBJ2-7	CASSLEVGGGAEEQYF	TGCGCCAGCAGCTTGGAGGTCGGCGGGGGGGCAGAAGAGCAGTACTTC
TRBV19	.	.	TRBJ1-5	CASSDIRGGNGNQPQHF	TGTGCCAGTAGCGACATTCGAGGGGGTAATGGCAATCAGCCCCAGCATTTT
TRBV4-1	TRBD1	.	TRBJ1-2	CASSLQRDSYYGYTF	TGCGCCAGCAGCCTTCAACGGGACAGCTACTATGGCTACACCTTC